Following are 19 T cell receptor beta chains from one sample sequenced in a study of blood T cell repertoires in COVID-19. Libraries were prepared by immunoSEQ multiplex PCR; TCRdb keeps only in-frame clonotypes and omits some of them. This table has about 220,000 clones, approximately 92% appearing once. Sequences were obtained from PBMCs or T cells enriched from blood (not recorded which). Source of these receptors: a woman between 18 and 29 years old in a cohort exposed to, infected with or recovered from COVID-19 (not recorded which).

The V and J genes are TRBV25-1 and TRBJ2-1; a possible D gene is TRBD1 (5 bases). Looked up from germline, CDR1 is MGHDK and CDR2 is SYGVNS. The length of the CDR3 is 13 residues. Trimming stripped 7 bases from V and 7 bases from J, with 14 bases between. CDR3 sequence: CASTGRLHNEQFF. CDR3 DNA sequence: TGTGCCAGCACAGGGCGACTCCATAATGAGCAGTTCTTC. The complete variable domain, with remaining parts taken from reference TRBV25-1 and TRBJ2-1, reads EADIYQTPRYLVIGTGKKITLECSQTMGHDKMYWYQQDPGMELHLIHYSYGVNSTEKGDLSSESTVSRIRTEHFPLTLESARPSHTSQYLCASTGRLHNEQFFGPGTRLTVL.

J is TRBJ1-2 and V is TRBV2; TRBD1 matches at 9 bases. The germline V gene has CDR1 SNHLY and CDR2 FYNNEI. The CDR3 has 15 amino acids. Trimming cost V 1 base and J 5 bases; bases outside gene matches: 5. The CDR3 nucleotides are TGTGCCAGCAGTGAAGTAACAGGGGGCGAATATGGCTACACCTTC. Translating it yields CASSEVTGGEYGYTF.

The V and J genes are TRBV7-8 and TRBJ2-5; D not resolved. Germline V CDR1 and CDR2: SGHVS, FQNEAQ. CDR3 length: 11 residues. V was clipped by 5 bases and J by 2 bases, with 3 bases between them. CDR3 sequence: CASSPQETQYF. CDR3 bases: TGTGCCAGCAGCCCGCAAGAGACCCAGTACTTC.

V usage is TRBV24-1 and J usage is TRBJ1-4; 9 positions agree with TRBD1. In germline, CDR1 is KGHDR, CDR2 SFDVKD. The CDR3 is 15 amino acids. Trimming removed 3 bases from V and 7 bases from J; junction bases left unmatched: 5. CDR3 in DNA: TGTGCCACCAGTGATCCCGGGACAGGGACTGAAAAACTGTTTTTT. The encoded protein is CATSDPGTGTEKLFF.

The CDR3 sequence: CSAYPIHPPEVNEQFF. The CDR3 coding sequence is TGCAGCGCCTACCCCATTCATCCCCCGGAGGTCAATGAGCAGTTCTTC. V gene TRBV29-1 combines with J gene TRBJ2-1; tentatively, D is TRBD2 (5 bases). The CDR3 sequence is 16 residues long. The germline CDR1 and CDR2 sequences are SQVTM and ANQGSEA. Between the trimmed V and J ends, which lost 7 bases and 6 bases, there was a span of 25 bases.

In its sample, this clone was seen a few times. The same CDR3 is also encoded by other DNA sequences in this sample. The chain combines TRBV7-9 with TRBJ2-2; 10 bases fit TRBD1. Germline CDR1 SEHNR, CDR2 FQNEAQ (reference sequence). This CDR3 has 15 residues. V lost 5 bases to trimming and J lost 3 bases; unmatched junction nucleotides: 3. This CDR3 reads CASSPGTGDTGELFF. In DNA form, the CDR3 reads TGTGCCAGCAGCCCCGGGACAGGGGACACCGGGGAGCTGTTTTTT.

The chain has TRBV19 and TRBJ1-2; D is unresolved. The CDR3 consists of 14 residues. Germline V gene data show CDR1 as LNHDA and CDR2 as SQIVND (reference sequence). V lost 5 bases and J 1 base, leaving 11 bases between the germline ends. CDR3 DNA sequence: TGTGCCAGTAGTGGGGAGGGCGGTAACTATGGCTACACCTTC. Amino acids: CASSGEGGNYGYTF.

Only one count was recorded for this clone. The rearrangement links TRBV28 to TRBJ1-2; 9 bases are shared with TRBD1. Germline values: CDR1 MDHEN, CDR2 SYDVKM. This CDR3 comprises 16 residues. V was clipped by 5 bases and J by 5 bases; unmatched bases: 12. The CDR3 bases are TGTGCCAGCAGTCCAACCGGGACAGGGATCGATTATGGCTACACCTTC. Its protein product is CASSPTGTGIDYGYTF.

The chain recombines TRBV5-1 with TRBJ1-3; D gene uncertain. Germline-derived CDR1 and CDR2 are SGHRS and YFSETQ. V was trimmed by 4 bases and J by 2 bases, leaving 7 bases between them. The CDR3 runs 13 residues. CDR3 loop: CASSGGTGNTIYF. CDR3 DNA: TGCGCCAGCAGCGGAGGGACTGGAAACACCATATATTTT.

The chain links TRBV5-1 to TRBJ1-3, with D maybe TRBD1 (5 bases). The CDR3 length is 13 residues. Germline CDR1 is SGHRS and CDR2 is YFSETQ. The V gene lost 0 bases and the J gene lost 4 bases, with 5 bases spanning the gap. CDR3 protein: CASSLEGGNTIYF. The CDR3, as DNA: TGCGCCAGCAGCTTGGAGGGGGGAAACACCATATATTTT.

This clone was observed a few times. V and J are TRBV11-3 and TRBJ2-3; 9 bases fit TRBD1. The CDR3 sequence is 18 residues long. Looked up from germline, CDR1 is SGHNT and CDR2 is YENEEA. The V segment lost 0 bases and the J segment 3 bases; nucleotides outside the gene matches: 10. The CDR3 region is CASSLDGGQGPWTDTQYF. In DNA, the CDR3 is TGTGCCAGCAGCTTAGATGGGGGACAGGGTCCGTGGACAGATACGCAGTATTTT.

V gene TRBV5-1 combines with J gene TRBJ2-7; TRBD1 matches 10 bases. This CDR3 contains 16 residues. CDR1 SGHRS and CDR2 YFSETQ come from the germline V gene. Unmatched junction bases numbered 12, after V lost 2 bases and J lost 7 bases. CDR3 loop: CASSFLGQGITTEQYF. The CDR3 DNA sequence: TGCGCCAGCAGCTTTTTGGGACAGGGGATTACTACGGAGCAGTACTTC. Supplemented by reference TRBV5-1 and TRBJ2-7, the full variable domain reads KAGVTQTPRYLIKTRGQQVTLSCSPISGHRSVSWYQQTPGQGLQFLFEYFSETQRNKGNFPGRFSGRQFSNSRSEMNVSTLELGDSALYLCASSFLGQGITTEQYFGPGTRLTVT.

J is TRBJ1-6 and V is TRBV25-1; tentatively, D is TRBD1 (5 bases). Trimming removed 2 bases from V and 9 bases from J, with 17 bases in between. Germline V CDR1 and CDR2: MGHDK, SYGVNS. This CDR3 spans 16 amino acids. CDR3 sequence (DNA): TGTGCCAGCAGTGAAGACCGTCGGGAGACAGTTTCACCCCTCCACTTT. Protein sequence: CASSEDRRETVSPLHF.

This chain links TRBV2 with TRBJ1-6; D may be TRBD1 (5 bases). The CDR3 totals 16 residues. V lost 6 bases to trimming and J lost 6 bases, with 18 bases between them. CDR1 SNHLY and CDR2 FYNNEI come from the germline V gene. CDR3 in amino acids: CASRPMRGLSNSPLHF. The CDR3 DNA reads TGTGCCAGCAGACCAATGCGGGGACTCAGTAATTCACCCCTCCACTTT.

V gene TRBV28 combines with J gene TRBJ1-2; D remains unclear. The V gene lost 6 bases and the J gene lost 2 bases, with 13 bases spanning the gap. This CDR3 is 14 amino acids long. Per germline, CDR1 MDHEN and CDR2 SYDVKM. DNA of the CDR3: TGTGCCAGCAGCTCCCCGGGTAAGAACTATGGCTACACCTTC. Protein: CASSSPGKNYGYTF.

This sequence joins TRBV5-1 and TRBJ1-4; D is undetermined. The CDR3 has 16 amino acids. Germline V CDR1 and CDR2: SGHRS, YFSETQ. V lost 0 bases and J 1 base, leaving 10 bases between the germline ends. The DNA for the CDR3 is TGCGCCAGCAGCTTGGTCGCCCAGGAAACTAATGAAAAACTGTTTTTT. Protein product: CASSLVAQETNEKLFF.

This clone came up once. The V gene is TRBV27, the J gene TRBJ1-2; D ambiguous. Looked up from germline, CDR1 is MNHEY and CDR2 is SMNVEV (reference sequence). Between the trimmed V and J ends, which lost 2 bases and 2 bases, there was a span of 9 bases. The CDR3 spans 14 residues. This chain's CDR3 is CASSLVSGNYGYTF. The CDR3 nucleotides are TGTGCCAGCAGTTTAGTTTCGGGGAACTATGGCTACACCTTC.

This chain links TRBV2 with TRBJ1-1; TRBD1 matches at 8 bases. The germline CDR1 and CDR2 sequences are SNHLY and FYNNEI. Losses at the gene ends were 7 bases for V and 1 base for J; bases not matched to a gene: 8. CDR3 length equals 15 residues. The CDR3 DNA sequence: TGTGCCAGCACCAGAGAGGGGACAGGGAACACTGAAGCTTTCTTT. It yields the protein CASTREGTGNTEAFF.

The chain employs TRBV6-5 and TRBJ2-7; 9 nucleotides align to TRBD1. Trimming took 4 bases from V and 7 from J; bases not matched to a gene: 8. Germline V gene sequence: CDR1 MNHEY, CDR2 SVGAGI. CDR3 length equals 14 residues. In DNA form, the CDR3 reads TGTGCCAGCAGTTCACAGGGGGCGCTGAGGGAGCAGTACTTC. This encodes CASSSQGALREQYF.